The present T cell receptor beta chain was sequenced within a study of CD8+ T cells in alopecia areata. Study overall: Tofacitinib was taken orally by treated patients, and the dose was 5 to 10 mg twice daily. Findings and limits, study-wide: Across lesional scalp, and particularly alopecia totalis/universalis, clonality surpassed that of normal scalp.

Only a few counts were recorded for this clone. The antigen remains unidentified. RNA extraction and reverse transcription yielded cDNA as sequencing template. Method: immunoSEQ multiplex PCR; TCRdb's copy keeps in-frame clones and lacks some. Found here are about 120,000 clones, about half of them singletons; the top ten hold 0.45% to 0.5%. As for treatment: oral pan-JAK inhibitor, 5-10 mg twice daily. From alopecia areata patients, lesional scalp punch biopsies and peripheral blood were collected. The source is a human donor with alopecia areata. This sample comprised CD4+ T cells sorted from blood, obtained at week 4, from a patient treated with tofacitinib.

Here the CDR3 DNA reads TGTGCCAGCAGCCGGAGCTACGGACAGGGGGAGACCCAGTACTTC. It translates to CASSRSYGQGETQYF. The V gene is TRBV5-8, the J gene TRBJ2-5; 9 bases map to TRBD1. Germline trimming cut 4 bases from V and 5 bases from J; bases unmatched to any gene: 9. The CDR3 loop spans 15 amino acids. Looked up from germline, CDR1 is SGHTS and CDR2 is YDEGEE. The whole variable domain, remainder taken from reference TRBV5-8 and TRBJ2-5, is EAGVTQSPTHLIKTRGQQATLRCSPISGHTSVYWYQQALGLGLQFLLWYDEGEERNRGNFPPRFSGRQFPNYSSELNVNALELEDSALYLCASSRSYGQGETQYFGPGTRLLVL.